These 29 T cell receptor beta chains share one sample of origin, sequenced in a study of T cell responses to AZD1222 COVID-19 vaccine. Assay: immunoSEQ multiplex PCR; the TCRdb copy retains only in-frame clones and omits some. This sample has some 150,000 clones, with around 90% found just once. The sample here was peripheral blood, taken on day 0 of MenACWY control vaccination. These receptors were taken from an adult in good health.

The chain uses TRBV27 and TRBJ2-1; TRBD1 might be the D (6 bases). The CDR3 has 16 residues. Trimming stripped 3 bases from V and 2 bases from J, with 14 bases between. Germline CDR1 and CDR2: MNHEY and SMNVEV (reference sequence). The CDR3 loop reads CASSFGGTHTYNEQFF. Written as DNA, the CDR3 is TGTGCCAGCAGTTTTGGGGGCACTCACACCTACAATGAGCAGTTCTTC.

This chain links TRBV5-6 with TRBJ1-5, with 8 bases lining up with TRBD1. Germline trimming cut 4 bases from V and 0 bases from J; bases unmatched to any gene: 6. This CDR3 spans 16 amino acids. Germline V gives CDR1 SGHDT, CDR2 YYEEEE. CDR3 in amino acids: CASSTGGINSNQPQHF. The CDR3 DNA follows: TGTGCCAGCAGCACAGGGGGGATAAATAGCAATCAGCCCCAGCATTTT.

V and J are TRBV27 and TRBJ2-1, with 7 bases fitting TRBD2. In germline, CDR1 is MNHEY, CDR2 SMNVEV (reference sequence). The V and J ends lost 2 bases and 6 bases, in that order; junction bases with no gene match: 4. The CDR3 consists of 14 residues. The CDR3, as DNA: TGTGCCAGCAGTTTAAGCGGGACCGTCAATGAGCAGTTCTTC. Protein: CASSLSGTVNEQFF.

This rearrangement joins TRBV19 to TRBJ2-3; perhaps TRBD1 as D (6 bases). There are 13 residues in the CDR3. V shed 6 bases and J shed 3 bases, with 10 bases lying between them. In germline, CDR1 is LNHDA, CDR2 SQIVND (reference sequence). This CDR3 is CASRYRVTDTQYF. The CDR3 DNA is TGTGCCAGTAGGTACAGGGTTACAGATACGCAGTATTTT.

The chain combines TRBV28 with TRBJ1-5; weak D call: TRBD1 (6 bases). V lost 5 bases to trimming and J lost 5 bases, with 19 bases between them. The germline V gene has CDR1 MDHEN and CDR2 SYDVKM. There are 16 residues in the CDR3. CDR3 region: CASSPAGGRGYQPQHF. Written as DNA, the CDR3 is TGTGCCAGCAGTCCCGCCGGGGGCAGAGGCTATCAGCCCCAGCATTTT. Together with reference TRBV28 and TRBJ1-5, the CDR3 gives the full variable domain: DVKVTQSSRYLVKRTGEKVFLECVQDMDHENMFWYRQDPGLGLRLIYFSYDVKMKEKGDIPEGYSVSREKKERFSLILESASTNQTSMYLCASSPAGGRGYQPQHFGDGTRLSIL.

The genes are TRBV7-2 and TRBJ2-7; D might be TRBD1 (6 bases). The CDR3 length is 12 residues. V gave up 2 bases and J gave up 6 bases, with 8 bases separating them. The germline V gene encodes CDR1 SGHTA and CDR2 FQGNSA. The CDR3 DNA reads as TGTGCCAGCAGCTTAAACAGGGCCGAGCAGTACTTC. The encoded protein is CASSLNRAEQYF.

In DNA form, the CDR3 reads TGCGCCAGCAGCCCGGACAGGGACTATGGCTACACCTTC. Encoded protein: CASSPDRDYGYTF. The J gene is TRBJ1-2, the V gene TRBV5-1; 8 bases fit TRBD1. The CDR3 loop spans 13 amino acids. Germline V gene lookup returns CDR1 SGHRS and CDR2 YFSETQ. The trim removed 4 bases at V and 3 bases at J, leaving 2 bases unmatched.

This chain joins TRBV18 and TRBJ1-1; possibly TRBD1 for D (5 bases). This CDR3 contains 13 residues. The V end lost 3 bases, the J end lost 6 bases, and 11 bases lay between the germline ends. Germline V lookup: CDR1 KGHSH, CDR2 LQKENI. The DNA of the CDR3 is TGTGCCAGCTCACCCAAGGCGGGGGCTGAAGCTTTCTTT. It encodes CASSPKAGAEAFF.

The chain joins TRBV6-6 to TRBJ1-5; D perhaps matches TRBD1 (6 bases). The germline V gene has CDR1 MNHNY and CDR2 SVGAGI (reference sequence). This CDR3 comprises 19 residues. V lost 5 bases and J lost 0, with 23 bases in between. CDR3: CASSPHGQRSSYSNQPQHF. CDR3 nucleotides: TGTGCCAGCAGTCCACACGGACAGAGAAGTTCTTATAGCAATCAGCCCCAGCATTTT.

This clone came up once. The DNA of the CDR3 is TGTGCCAGCAGTCTGGCGGGTCAGCCCCAGCATTTT. Residues: CASSLAGQPQHF. The chain recombines TRBV28 with TRBJ1-5; no firm D call. Germline V gene lookup returns CDR1 MDHEN and CDR2 SYDVKM. Trimming cost V 5 bases and J 6 bases, with 8 bases left between them. The CDR3 covers 12 residues.

This rearrangement joins TRBV3-1 (or the pseudogene TRBV3-2) to TRBJ1-5, with 7 bases matching TRBD1. The CDR3 length is 18 residues. The germline CDR1 and CDR2 sequences are LGHDT and YNNKEL (reference sequence). V gave up 1 base and J gave up 4 bases; unmatched junction bases: 13. The CDR3 loop is CASSQGLKAYRGNQPQHF. Written as DNA, the CDR3 is TGTGCCAGCAGCCAAGGACTAAAGGCCTACAGGGGAAATCAGCCCCAGCATTTT.

The V gene is TRBV18, the J gene TRBJ2-5; D perhaps matches TRBD1 (6 bases). The germline V gene encodes CDR1 KGHSH and CDR2 LQKENI. The CDR3 has 14 residues. V was cut by 3 bases and J by 5 bases, with 13 bases left in between. As DNA, the CDR3 is TGTGCCAGCTCACCTACAGGGCCGGGGGAGACCCAGTACTTC. Translating it yields CASSPTGPGETQYF.

The chain links TRBV3-1 (or the pseudogene TRBV3-2) to TRBJ1-2; D perhaps matches TRBD1 (6 bases). The CDR3 extends over 16 amino acids. Germline-derived CDR1 and CDR2 are LGHDT and YNNKEL (reference sequence). V was cut by 0 bases and J by 5 bases, with 16 bases left in between. The CDR3 DNA follows: TGTGCCAGCAGCCAAGATGGTCCGGGGGCGAGGTATGGCTACACCTTC. This sequence encodes CASSQDGPGARYGYTF.

The chain has TRBV7-9 and TRBJ1-2; tentative D call: TRBD1 (5 bases). V was cut by 6 bases and J by 8 bases, with 19 bases left in between. Germline values: CDR1 SEHNR, CDR2 FQNEAQ (reference sequence). CDR3 size: 14 residues. This chain's CDR3 is CASRHPQELLGYTF. The CDR3 DNA reads TGTGCCAGCAGACACCCACAGGAGTTACTGGGCTACACCTTC.

This clone was seen once. The V call is TRBV19, the J call TRBJ1-2, with D possibly matching TRBD1 (6 bases). Germline CDR1 LNHDA, CDR2 SQIVND (reference sequence). With 10 bases removed from V and 8 bases from J, the gap between germline ends came to 20 bases. This CDR3 spans 13 amino acids. The CDR3 DNA reads as TGTGCCACCCGAGAACAGGGCACCCTAGGCTACACCTTC. Amino acids: CATREQGTLGYTF. Looking up the rest from reference TRBV19 and TRBJ1-2 gives the full variable domain: DGGITQSPKYLFRKEGQNVTLSCEQNLNHDAMYWYRQDPGQGLRLIYYSQIVNDFQKGDIAEGYSVSREKKESFPLTVTSAQKNPTAFYLCATREQGTLGYTFGSGTRLTVV.

CDR3 DNA sequence: TGTGCCAGCAGCTCCTACACAGACAGATACAACATTCAGTACTTC. Amino acid sequence: CASSSYTDRYNIQYF. The J gene is TRBJ2-4, the V gene TRBV11-3; TRBD1 is a possible D gene (5 bases). V was pared by 4 bases and J by 7 bases, with 17 bases between. This CDR3 region has 15 residues. CDR1 SGHNT and CDR2 YENEEA come from the germline V gene. The full variable domain, rest sourced from reference TRBV11-3 and TRBJ2-4, is EAGVVQSPRYKIIEKKQPVAFWCNPISGHNTLYWYLQNLGQGPELLIRYENEEAVDDSQLPKDRFSAERLKGVDSTLKIQPAELGDSAVYLCASSSYTDRYNIQYFGAGTRLSVL.

CDR3 sequence reads: CASSSSFISGNTIYF. The DNA for the CDR3 is TGTGCCAGTAGTTCATCGTTTATCTCTGGAAACACCATATATTTT. This chain joins TRBV19 and TRBJ1-3; D uncertain. In germline, CDR1 is LNHDA, CDR2 SQIVND (reference sequence). This CDR3 region has 15 residues. V was trimmed by 5 bases and J by 0 bases, leaving 11 bases between them.

This chain connects TRBV2 to TRBJ2-7; D is unresolved. The CDR3 extends over 12 amino acids. Germline V gene lookup returns CDR1 SNHLY and CDR2 FYNNEI. V was cut by 5 bases and J by 0 bases, with 5 bases left in between. The CDR3 loop reads CASSTDSYEQYF. The CDR3 nucleotides are TGTGCCAGCAGTACGGACTCCTACGAGCAGTACTTC.

This rearrangement joins TRBV15 to TRBJ1-3; D gene uncertain. This CDR3 contains 15 residues. CDR1 is LNHNV and CDR2 is YYDKDF in the germline V gene (reference sequence). Trimming stripped 0 bases from V and 0 bases from J, with 6 bases between. The CDR3 nucleotides read TGTGCCACCAGCAGAGAAGCGCTCTCTGGAAACACCATATATTTT. It yields the protein CATSREALSGNTIYF.

Remarks on this clone: Other nucleotide sequences from this sample produce the same CDR3. The chain uses TRBV30 and TRBJ1-5; D remains ambiguous. CDR3 size: 13 residues. CDR1 GTSNPN and CDR2 SVGIG come from the germline V gene (reference sequence). V dropped 1 base and J dropped 3 bases, with 7 bases sitting between them. CDR3 DNA sequence: TGTGCCTGGAGTGCAGGTAACAATCAGCCCCAGCATTTT. Its translation: CAWSAGNNQPQHF.

The rearrangement uses TRBV4-3 and TRBJ2-2; 7 bases map to TRBD2. CDR1 is LGHNA and CDR2 is YSLEER in the germline V gene. The V and J ends lost 7 bases and 7 bases, in that order; junction bases with no gene match: 3. The CDR3 has 12 amino acids. CDR3 nucleotides: TGCGCCAGCAAGGCGGGAGTCGGGGAGCTGTTTTTT. It translates to CASKAGVGELFF.

The chain combines TRBV19 with TRBJ1-4; D unclear. Germline CDR1 LNHDA, CDR2 SQIVND (reference sequence). Trimming shortened V by 5 bases and J by 10 bases, and 17 bases separated the two germline ends. CDR3 length equals 14 residues. The CDR3 bases are TGTGCCAGTAGTGAGGTCTTGGCGGGTGGAAAACTGTTTTTT. This sequence encodes CASSEVLAGGKLFF.

The chain is built from TRBV4-1 and TRBJ1-3; possible D gene TRBD1, 5 bases. CDR3 length equals 19 residues. V lost 1 base and J lost 0, with 19 bases in between. The germline gives CDR1 MGHRA, CDR2 YSYEKL. The CDR3 is CASSQGILRGPISGNTIYF. The CDR3 DNA reads as TGCGCCAGCAGCCAAGGGATTTTAAGGGGCCCGATCTCTGGAAACACCATATATTTT.

J is TRBJ1-2 and V is TRBV18; D not resolved. Trimming cost V 2 bases and J 5 bases, with 9 bases left between them. The CDR3 loop spans 13 amino acids. Germline V gene data show CDR1 as KGHSH and CDR2 as LQKENI. The CDR3: CASSPGSGYGYTF. In nucleotides, the CDR3 is TGTGCCAGCTCACCAGGGTCTGGATATGGCTACACCTTC.

The J gene is TRBJ2-1, the V gene TRBV29-1, with TRBD1 identical over 10 bases. CDR3 size: 13 residues. Germline values: CDR1 SQVTM, CDR2 ANQGSEA. J lost 15 bases, V lost 6 bases, and 14 bases had no gene match. The CDR3 DNA sequence: TGCAGCGTGCGCACGACCGGGACAGGGGATGTGTTCTTC. Translation gives CSVRTTGTGDVFF.

The V call is TRBV28, the J call TRBJ2-7; D not resolved. V lost 2 bases and J lost 2, with 7 bases in between. The length of the CDR3 is 13 residues. Germline V gene lookup returns CDR1 MDHEN and CDR2 SYDVKM. The CDR3 here is CASSLGFPYEQYF. The CDR3 DNA follows: TGTGCCAGCAGTTTAGGTTTCCCCTACGAGCAGTACTTC.

This clone was observed a handful of times. The same CDR3 can be traced to other DNA sequences in this sample. The rearrangement uses TRBV27 and TRBJ2-7; a weak D match, TRBD1 (5 bases). Germline values: CDR1 MNHEY, CDR2 SMNVEV (reference sequence). This CDR3 spans 13 amino acids. The V end was cut by 3 bases, the J end by 0 bases, with 6 bases between. CDR3 DNA sequence: TGTGCCAGCAGTTTGGGGCTCTCCTACGAGCAGTACTTC. Protein sequence: CASSLGLSYEQYF.

The chain has TRBV28 and TRBJ2-3, with TRBD2 identical over 8 bases. The V and J ends lost 1 base and 1 base, in that order; junction bases with no gene match: 1. The length of the CDR3 is 15 residues. Germline V lookup: CDR1 MDHEN, CDR2 SYDVKM. The chain's CDR3 is CASSLSGGGTDTQYF. CDR3 nucleotides: TGTGCCAGCAGTTTATCGGGGGGGGGCACAGATACGCAGTATTTT.

This clone has just a few counts. The rearrangement uses TRBV7-3 and TRBJ2-2; 11 bases are a match to TRBD2. The ends lost 5 bases at V and 6 bases at J; junction bases unmatched: 2. This CDR3 comprises 14 residues. Per germline, CDR1 SGHTA and CDR2 FQGTGA. The CDR3 loop is CASSQLAGAGELFF. The DNA of the CDR3 is TGTGCCAGCAGCCAACTAGCGGGAGCCGGGGAGCTGTTTTTT.